This T cell receptor beta chain was sequenced during a study of T cells after yellow fever vaccination. Study background: Preparation of fractions with low cell numbers was performed using SMART-Seq v4 Ultra Low Input.

Whole-study results and caveats: When the response was secondary, it was weaker but reached its peak faster, day 5 versus 15. Clonotypes shared by both compartments, CD4 and CD8, made up a small share.

TCR cDNA was made by 5'RACE template switching, adding a universal primer site and UMIs. TCRdb independently ran MiXCR on the 5' RACE reads; one entry per CDR3 protein. The sample records 310,000 or so distinct CDR3 sequences, approximately 7% being singletons. This clonotype was counted at least ten times. Its antigen is still unknown. The starting material was PBMCs, obtained roughly 45 days after the first yellow fever vaccination. This receptor was obtained from a man between 18 and 29 years old who received the YFV17D yellow fever vaccine.

The CDR3 sequence is CASSLQRMNTEAFF. Written as DNA, the CDR3 is TGTGCCAGCAGCTTACAGAGGATGAACACTGAAGCTTTCTTT. V is TRBV7-8 and J is TRBJ1-1; D remains unclear. The V and J ends lost 2 bases and 0 bases respectively, with 7 bases between them. The germline CDR1 and CDR2 sequences are SGHVS and FQNEAQ. The CDR3 consists of 14 residues. Full variable domain (rest looked up from reference TRBV7-8 and TRBJ1-1): GAGVSQSPRYKVAKRGQDVALRCDPISGHVSLFWYQQALGQGPEFLTYFQNEAQLDKSGLPSDRFFAERPEGSVSTLKIQRTQQEDSAVYLCASSLQRMNTEAFFGQGTRLTVV.